Below, 19 T cell receptor beta chains from the same sample are listed, as sequenced in a study of naive CD8 T cells in extremely preterm neonates. Clones were sequenced by immunoSEQ multiplex PCR, and TCRdb holds only the in-frame ones, with some missing. Altogether around 25,000 clones are present, approximately 88% being singletons, with the ten largest covering 0.93%. These receptors are not linked to any known antigen. Samples were taken at extremely preterm deliveries at roughly 23-28 weeks of gestation. Study-level findings and limits: Compared with older groups, preterm CDR3s were shorter, with fewer N additions and less trimming.

Sequencing was done on a sample of naive CD8+ T cells from cord blood. These receptors came from a boy who was born preterm.

The chain is built from TRBV5-1 and TRBJ2-7, with 8 bases identical to TRBD1. CDR1 is SGHRS and CDR2 is YFSETQ in the germline V gene. Trimming cost V 2 bases and J 3 bases; bases outside gene matches: 1. This CDR3 is 13 amino acids long. DNA of the CDR3: TGCGCCAGCAGCTTTACAGGGGGCTACGAGCAGTACTTC. This sequence encodes CASSFTGGYEQYF.

The CDR3 nucleotides read TGCGCCAGCAGCTGGCTCCTAGCGGGGGGGCAAGAGACCCAGTACTTC. Protein sequence: CASSWLLAGGQETQYF. The chain employs TRBV5-1 and TRBJ2-5; 12 bases are a match to TRBD2. Per germline, CDR1 SGHRS and CDR2 YFSETQ. CDR3 size: 16 residues. The junction had 5 bases not matched to a gene; V was cut back by 3 bases and J by 2 bases.

Comment on this clone: Other nucleotide sequences in the sample specify the same CDR3. The J gene is TRBJ1-2, the V gene TRBV27; D might be TRBD1 (5 bases). Trimming pared 2 bases from V and 4 bases from J, leaving 5 bases between. The CDR3 loop spans 12 amino acids. Germline V gives CDR1 MNHEY, CDR2 SMNVEV (reference sequence). The CDR3 coding sequence is TGTGCCAGCAGTTTACAGGGCTATGGCTACACCTTC. Encoded protein: CASSLQGYGYTF.

Here the CDR3 reads CSANNYGYTF. In nucleotides, the CDR3 is TGCAGTGCTAACAACTATGGCTACACCTTC. V usage is TRBV20-1 and J usage is TRBJ1-2, with unresolved D. The CDR3 totals 10 residues. CDR1 and CDR2 (germline): DFQATT, SNEGSKA (reference sequence). V was shortened by 4 bases and J by 2 bases, with 2 bases between the two germline ends.

The rearrangement links TRBV7-3 to TRBJ2-3, with TRBD2 matching 13 bases. The V segment lost 5 bases and the J segment 9 bases; nucleotides outside the gene matches: 11. Per the germline V gene, CDR1 is SGHTA and CDR2 is FQGTGA. The CDR3 length is 16 residues. This chain's CDR3 is CASSPSGQTSGGTQYF. The CDR3 DNA reads TGTGCCAGCAGCCCCTCGGGACAGACTAGCGGGGGGACGCAGTATTTT. The full variable domain, in which reference TRBV7-3 and TRBJ2-3 provide the parts outside the CDR3, is GAGVSQTPSNKVTEKGKYVELRCDPISGHTALYWYRQSLGQGPEFLIYFQGTGAADDSGLPNDRFFAVRPEGSVSTLKIQRTERGDSAVYLCASSPSGQTSGGTQYFGPGTRLTVL.

The gene calls are TRBV27 and TRBJ1-1; D is perhaps TRBD1 (6 bases). Germline V lookup: CDR1 MNHEY, CDR2 SMNVEV (reference sequence). This CDR3 is built from 14 residues. Deletions cut 4 bases from V and 3 bases from J, with 12 bases between. This CDR3 reads CASSYRGQDTEAFF. CDR3 bases: TGTGCCAGCAGTTACCGGGGGCAGGACACTGAAGCTTTCTTT.

J is TRBJ1-5 and V is TRBV27; TRBD1 might be the D (5 bases). V was trimmed by 2 bases and J by 3 bases, leaving 8 bases between them. CDR3 length equals 14 residues. The germline V gene encodes CDR1 MNHEY and CDR2 SMNVEV (reference sequence). CDR3: CASSLRGLNQPQHF. DNA of the CDR3: TGTGCCAGCAGTTTACGGGGCCTCAATCAGCCCCAGCATTTT.

This chain uses TRBV9 with TRBJ2-6, with 7 positions matching TRBD1. CDR3 length equals 15 residues. J lost 0 bases, V lost 3 bases, and 0 bases had no gene match. Germline CDR1 SGDLS, CDR2 YYNGEE. CDR3 sequence reads: CASSGQGSGANVLTF. For the CDR3, the DNA is TGTGCCAGCAGCGGACAGGGCTCTGGGGCCAACGTCCTGACTTTC. The whole variable domain, filled in from reference TRBV9 and TRBJ2-6, reads DSGVTQTPKHLITATGQRVTLRCSPRSGDLSVYWYQQSLDQGLQFLIQYYNGEERAKGNILERFSAQQFPDLHSELNLSSLELGDSALYFCASSGQGSGANVLTFGAGSRLTVL.

The rearrangement joins TRBV4-3 to TRBJ2-1, with 7 bases identical to TRBD2. The germline V gene encodes CDR1 LGHNA and CDR2 YSLEER. This CDR3 has 15 amino acids. The junction had 1 base not matched to a gene; V was cut back by 0 bases and J by 2 bases. The CDR3 here is CASSQDLAAYNEQFF. CDR3 DNA: TGCGCCAGCAGCCAAGATCTAGCGGCCTACAATGAGCAGTTCTTC.

This chain links TRBV7-3 with TRBJ2-3, with TRBD2 identical over 10 bases. With 5 bases clipped from V and 2 bases from J, the junction kept 4 bases outside the gene matches. The CDR3 runs to 15 residues. Looked up from germline, CDR1 is SGHTA and CDR2 is FQGTGA. The CDR3 here is CASSVSGGSTDTQYF. In nucleotides, the CDR3 is TGTGCCAGCAGCGTTAGCGGGGGGTCCACAGATACGCAGTATTTT.

J is TRBJ2-5 and V is TRBV4-3; 10 bases agree with TRBD2. From germline, CDR1 is LGHNA and CDR2 YSLEER. This CDR3 spans 16 amino acids. The trim removed 0 bases at V and 3 bases at J, leaving 4 bases unmatched. The CDR3 region has the DNA TGCGCCAGCAGCCAAGACAGTAGCGGGGGGAAAGAGACCCAGTACTTC. Translation gives CASSQDSSGGKETQYF.

This clone was seen once. The chain links TRBV18 to TRBJ1-3; a weak D match, TRBD1 (5 bases). CDR1 is KGHSH, CDR2 LQKENI, per germline. The CDR3 length is 14 residues. V was trimmed by 2 bases and J by 0 bases, leaving 5 bases between them. The CDR3 sequence is CASSPGGSGNTIYF. Written as DNA, the CDR3 is TGTGCCAGCTCACCAGGGGGCTCTGGAAACACCATATATTTT.

The chain links TRBV4-3 to TRBJ2-1; D remains ambiguous. Germline CDR1 reads LGHNA; CDR2 reads YSLEER. This CDR3 region has 12 residues. The V and J ends lost 0 bases and 3 bases respectively, with 0 bases between them. The CDR3 region has the DNA TGCGCCAGCAGCCAAGACTACAATGAGCAGTTCTTC. The encoded protein is CASSQDYNEQFF.

The chain has TRBV6-9 and TRBJ2-1; TRBD2 might be the D (6 bases). Trimming stripped 3 bases from V and 0 bases from J, with 6 bases between. In germline, CDR1 is MNHGY, CDR2 SVAAGI. This CDR3 has 14 amino acids. The CDR3 spells CASSYGSSYNEQFF. The CDR3 DNA reads TGTGCCAGCAGTTACGGGAGCTCCTACAATGAGCAGTTCTTC.

The chain links TRBV5-1 to TRBJ2-7; 7 bases agree with TRBD1. The CDR3 loop spans 14 amino acids. Germline V gives CDR1 SGHRS, CDR2 YFSETQ. V dropped 3 bases and J dropped 0; count of bases not matched to a gene: 3. CDR3 amino acids: CASSSGQSSYEQYF. The CDR3 coding sequence is TGCGCCAGCAGCTCGGGACAGAGCTCCTACGAGCAGTACTTC.

The chain links TRBV6-5 to TRBJ2-1, with 12 bases fitting TRBD2. The V gene's germline CDR1 is MNHEY and CDR2 SVGAGI. CDR3 length: 15 amino acids. With 2 bases clipped from V and 4 bases from J, the junction kept 0 bases outside the gene matches. CDR3 sequence reads: CASSYGLAGYNEQFF. The CDR3 DNA sequence: TGTGCCAGCAGTTACGGACTAGCGGGGTACAATGAGCAGTTCTTC.

This clone was counted a few times. The same CDR3 is also encoded by other DNA sequences in this sample. This chain links TRBV27 with TRBJ2-7, with 8 bases fitting TRBD2. In germline, CDR1 is MNHEY, CDR2 SMNVEV (reference sequence). Losses at the gene ends were 3 bases for V and 2 bases for J; bases not matched to a gene: 0. The CDR3 spans 13 residues. DNA of the CDR3: TGTGCCAGCAGTTTGGGACTAGCCTACGAGCAGTACTTC. Protein: CASSLGLAYEQYF.

This rearrangement joins TRBV5-1 to TRBJ2-7, with D possibly being TRBD2 (5 bases). The germline V gene encodes CDR1 SGHRS and CDR2 YFSETQ. V lost 1 base and J 2 bases, leaving 7 bases between the germline ends. The CDR3 extends over 13 amino acids. CDR3 protein: CASSLFGAYEQYF. The CDR3 DNA sequence: TGCGCCAGCAGCTTGTTCGGGGCCTACGAGCAGTACTTC.

V usage is TRBV7-8 and J usage is TRBJ2-7, with 11 bases lining up with TRBD2. J was trimmed by 3 bases and V by 5 bases; bases with no gene match: 0. CDR1 and CDR2 (germline): SGHVS, FQNEAQ. The length of the CDR3 is 13 residues. CDR3 coding DNA: TGTGCCAGCAGCGGGACTAGCGGCTACGAGCAGTACTTC. It specifies CASSGTSGYEQYF.